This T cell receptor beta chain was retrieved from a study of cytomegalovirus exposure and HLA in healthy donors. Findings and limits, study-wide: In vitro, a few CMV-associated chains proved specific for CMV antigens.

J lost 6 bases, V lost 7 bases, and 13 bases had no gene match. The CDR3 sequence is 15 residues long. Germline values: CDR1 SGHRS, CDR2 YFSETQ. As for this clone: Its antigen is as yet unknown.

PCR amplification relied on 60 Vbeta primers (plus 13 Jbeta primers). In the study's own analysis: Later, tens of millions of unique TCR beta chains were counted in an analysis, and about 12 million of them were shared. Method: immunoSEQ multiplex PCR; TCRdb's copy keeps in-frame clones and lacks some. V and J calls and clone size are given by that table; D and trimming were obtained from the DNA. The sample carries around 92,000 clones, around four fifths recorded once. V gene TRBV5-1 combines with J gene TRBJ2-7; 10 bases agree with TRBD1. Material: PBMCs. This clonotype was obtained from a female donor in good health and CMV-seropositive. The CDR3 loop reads CASQASGTGVGEQYF. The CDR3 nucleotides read TGCGCCAGCCAAGCGTCCGGGACAGGGGTTGGCGAGCAGTACTTC.